A single sample gave rise to the 27 T cell receptor beta chains below, sequenced in a study of cytomegalovirus exposure and HLA in healthy donors. The study ran its PCR with 60 Vbeta and 13 Jbeta primers. Sequenced by immunoSEQ multiplex PCR; TCRdb stores in-frame clones only, minus some. The sample records around 140,000 clones, around 78% being singletons. The sample comprised PBMCs. These receptors all stem from a woman in her 40s in good health and CMV-seropositive.

V is TRBV7-2 and J is TRBJ2-3, with 7 positions matching TRBD2. Per germline, CDR1 SGHTA and CDR2 FQGNSA. V was clipped by 1 base and J by 3 bases; unmatched bases: 7. This CDR3 is 16 amino acids long. CDR3 DNA sequence: TGTGCCAGCAGCTTAGAGGGCGGGGGTGGGACAGATACGCAGTATTTT. Translated: CASSLEGGGGTDTQYF.

The chain is built from TRBV27 and TRBJ2-3, with 9 bases aligning to TRBD2. Germline V gene sequence: CDR1 MNHEY, CDR2 SMNVEV (reference sequence). This CDR3 has 15 amino acids. V lost 7 bases to trimming and J lost 2 bases; unmatched junction nucleotides: 7. CDR3 residues: CASNQTSGLTDTQYF. CDR3 nucleotide sequence: TGTGCCAGCAACCAGACTAGCGGTCTCACAGATACGCAGTATTTT.

The chain couples TRBV5-4 to TRBJ2-7; D possibly corresponds to TRBD2 (5 bases). The CDR3 has 13 amino acids. Germline loops: CDR1 SGHNT, CDR2 YYREEE (reference sequence). Trimming stripped 2 bases from V and 5 bases from J, with 11 bases between. Here the CDR3 reads CASSLTGSDEQYF. In nucleotides, the CDR3 is TGTGCCAGCAGCTTAACGGGGTCTGACGAGCAGTACTTC.

The chain's CDR3 is CASRRGQGDNSPLHF. The CDR3 bases are TGTGCCAGCAGGCGCGGACAGGGCGATAATTCACCCCTCCACTTT. The chain recombines TRBV2 with TRBJ1-6, with TRBD1 matching 8 bases. Per the germline V gene, CDR1 is SNHLY and CDR2 is FYNNEI. This CDR3 comprises 15 residues. Trimming cost V 6 bases and J 5 bases; bases outside gene matches: 6. Full variable domain (remainder filled in from reference TRBV2 and TRBJ1-6): EPEVTQTPSHQVTQMGQEVILRCVPISNHLYFYWYRQILGQKVEFLVSFYNNEISEKSEIFDDQFSVERPDGSNFTLKIRSTKLEDSAMYFCASRRGQGDNSPLHFGNGTRLTVT.

This clone was seen only a few times. The chain joins TRBV10-2 to TRBJ2-7; D call uncertain. The V and J ends lost 8 bases and 7 bases respectively, with 15 bases between them. This CDR3 spans 12 amino acids. From germline, CDR1 is WSHSY and CDR2 SAAADI. The CDR3 coding sequence is TGCGCCAGCTCCCCCTTACTTCGGGAGCAGTACTTC. Translation: CASSPLLREQYF.

The chain couples TRBV4-2 to TRBJ2-3; TRBD2 matches at 10 bases. This CDR3 has 22 amino acids. CDR1 LGHNA and CDR2 YNFKEQ come from the germline V gene. Germline trimming cut 1 base from V and 4 bases from J; bases unmatched to any gene: 23. Written as DNA, the CDR3 is TGTGCCAGCAGCCAAGTCTGGTCGCCGCGAGTTGAGCGGGAGGGAGCGGCAGATACGCAGTATTTT. The encoded protein is CASSQVWSPRVEREGAADTQYF.

This chain links TRBV9 with TRBJ2-7; D is undetermined. Germline CDR1 is SGDLS and CDR2 is YYNGEE. This CDR3 has 14 residues. Trimming pared 2 bases from V and 4 bases from J, leaving 13 bases between. CDR3 nucleotides: TGTGCCAGCAGCGTTGGTCTAGTTGGTTACGAGCAGTACTTC. Encoded protein: CASSVGLVGYEQYF.

This clone has more than one count but fewer than ten. The chain links TRBV4-2 to TRBJ1-3; no firm D call. Between the trimmed V and J ends, which lost 0 bases and 2 bases, there was a span of 14 bases. The V gene's germline CDR1 is LGHNA and CDR2 YNFKEQ. The CDR3 sequence is 17 residues long. The CDR3 DNA is TGTGCCAGCAGCCAAGAGGCCGGTCGGGGTGCTGGAAACACCATATATTTT. It is translated as CASSQEAGRGAGNTIYF.

This chain links TRBV5-1 with TRBJ2-5, with TRBD2 matching 8 bases. The CDR3 is made up of 15 amino acids. The junction had 4 bases not matched to a gene; V was cut back by 0 bases and J by 3 bases. CDR1 and CDR2 (germline): SGHRS, YFSETQ. The CDR3 reads CASSLVGRAEETQYF. The CDR3 region has the DNA TGCGCCAGCAGCTTGGTCGGGAGGGCGGAAGAGACCCAGTACTTC. Together with reference TRBV5-1 and TRBJ2-5, the CDR3 gives the full variable domain: KAGVTQTPRYLIKTRGQQVTLSCSPISGHRSVSWYQQTPGQGLQFLFEYFSETQRNKGNFPGRFSGRQFSNSRSEMNVSTLELGDSALYLCASSLVGRAEETQYFGPGTRLLVL.

This clone was seen once. The chain links TRBV7-9 to TRBJ2-1; a weak D match, TRBD2 (6 bases). Germline CDR1 SEHNR, CDR2 FQNEAQ (reference sequence). The V end was cut by 6 bases, the J end by 8 bases, with 17 bases between. This CDR3 has 14 amino acids. CDR3 nucleotides: TGTGCCAGCAGTTTTGAGCGGGCAAGGGATGAGCAGTTCTTC. Amino acid sequence: CASSFERARDEQFF.

This clone was seen only a few times. J is TRBJ1-2 and V is TRBV6-1; D may be TRBD1 (5 bases). V dropped 5 bases and J dropped 5 bases, with 9 bases sitting between them. Germline-derived CDR1 and CDR2 are MNHNS and SASEGT. This CDR3 contains 12 residues. Here the CDR3 DNA reads TGTGCCAGCAGTAGGGAGGGGTATGGCTACACCTTC. Encoded protein: CASSREGYGYTF.

The chain couples TRBV25-1 to TRBJ1-5; a possible D gene is TRBD1 (5 bases). The CDR3 runs to 16 residues. The germline CDR1 and CDR2 sequences are MGHDK and SYGVNS. Trimming removed 1 base from V and 1 base from J, with 11 bases in between. For the CDR3, the DNA is TGTGCCAGCAGTGAATCCGGCGGGGGGAGCAATCAGCCCCAGCATTTT. This sequence encodes CASSESGGGSNQPQHF.

About this clone: The germline gene is not matched at one end of the junction; a read error may be the cause. The chain links TRBV7-9 to TRBJ2-7, with 9 nucleotides matching TRBD1. Germline CDR1 and CDR2: SEHNR and FQNEAQ (reference sequence). The CDR3 runs 16 residues. CDR3 sequence reads: CSSSLQTGGVFYEQYF. In DNA form, the CDR3 reads TGTTCCAGCAGCCTTCAAACAGGGGGCGTCTTCTACGAGCAGTACTTC.

The chain couples TRBV7-9 to TRBJ2-1; TRBD2 matches at 15 bases. The length of the CDR3 is 15 residues. Trimming took 5 bases from V and 12 from J; bases not matched to a gene: 8. Germline V CDR1 and CDR2: SEHNR, FQNEAQ (reference sequence). The CDR3 spells CASSGGTSGRSGQFF. CDR3 nucleotide sequence: TGTGCCAGCAGCGGGGGGACTAGCGGGAGGAGTGGGCAGTTCTTC.

The chain couples TRBV19 to TRBJ1-2; tentative D call: TRBD1 (6 bases). The CDR3 contains 15 residues. V was trimmed by 5 bases and J by 4 bases, leaving 17 bases between them. Germline V gene data show CDR1 as LNHDA and CDR2 as SQIVND (reference sequence). The CDR3 protein is CASSHNLGQSYGYTF. CDR3 bases: TGTGCCAGTAGTCACAACCTCGGACAGAGCTATGGCTACACCTTC.

The V gene is TRBV4-2, the J gene TRBJ2-7; 9 bases fit TRBD2. With V trimmed by 0 bases and J by 4 bases, 7 bases remained unmatched. The CDR3 is made up of 16 amino acids. Germline V CDR1 and CDR2: LGHNA, YNFKEQ. The CDR3 spells CASSQDLAGSRYEQYF. In DNA, the CDR3 is TGTGCCAGCAGCCAAGATCTAGCGGGAAGCAGATACGAGCAGTACTTC.

Regarding this clone: A read error may produce the germline difference seen at one junction end. This sequence joins TRBV19 and TRBJ2-7; TRBD1 matches 7 bases. The CDR3 is 13 amino acids. CDR1 is LNHDA and CDR2 is SQIVND in the germline V gene (reference sequence). CDR3 bases: TGTGCCAGTAGTATAGGGGATGACAGGGTCTTGGACTTC. Protein product: CASSIGDDRVLDF.

The chain employs TRBV7-9 and TRBJ1-2, with 8 bases identical to TRBD1. J lost 3 bases, V lost 7 bases, and 4 bases had no gene match. The CDR3 is 13 residues long. The germline CDR1 and CDR2 sequences are SEHNR and FQNEAQ (reference sequence). The CDR3: CASKGTGDYGYTF. The CDR3 bases are TGTGCCAGCAAAGGGACAGGCGACTATGGCTACACCTTC.

The V call is TRBV11-3, the J call TRBJ2-2, with 10 bases that match TRBD1. V lost 3 bases and J lost 6; bases outside the gene matches: 4. This CDR3 region has 15 residues. Germline-derived CDR1 and CDR2 are SGHNT and YENEEA. The CDR3 region is CASSFSGTGAGELFF. As DNA, the CDR3 is TGTGCCAGCAGCTTTTCCGGGACAGGGGCCGGGGAGCTGTTTTTT.

The chain links TRBV5-4 to TRBJ2-1; TRBD2 agrees at 9 bases. The CDR3 totals 16 residues. The germline CDR1 and CDR2 sequences are SGHNT and YYREEE (reference sequence). V lost 3 bases to trimming and J lost 1 base; unmatched junction nucleotides: 5. The CDR3 bases are TGTGCCAGCAGCTCAGTAGCGGGGGAATCCTACAATGAGCAGTTCTTC. Translation gives CASSSVAGESYNEQFF. The full variable domain, its missing parts supplied by reference TRBV5-4 and TRBJ2-1, is ETGVTQSPTHLIKTRGQQVTLRCSSQSGHNTVSWYQQALGQGPQFIFQYYREEENGRGNFPPRFSGLQFPNYSSELNVNALELDDSALYLCASSSVAGESYNEQFFGPGTRLTVL.

This clone was observed once. The chain combines TRBV6-1 with TRBJ2-2; TRBD2 matches at 9 bases. The CDR3 is 14 amino acids. The J segment lost 5 bases and the V segment lost 9 bases, leaving 7 bases of the junction unmatched. Germline V gene lookup returns CDR1 MNHNS and CDR2 SASEGT. CDR3 nucleotide sequence: TGTGCCAGTCAACCTCTAGCGGGAACCGGGGAGCTGTTTTTT. Translated: CASQPLAGTGELFF.

This clone was detected a few times. The V gene is TRBV4-1, the J gene TRBJ2-2; 8 positions match TRBD2. CDR3 length: 15 amino acids. Germline V lookup: CDR1 MGHRA, CDR2 YSYEKL. The junction had 5 bases not matched to a gene; V was cut back by 3 bases and J by 5 bases. In DNA, the CDR3 is TGCGCCAGCAGCCAGAGCGGGAGTCGGACCGGGGAGCTGTTTTTT. This encodes CASSQSGSRTGELFF.

The chain has TRBV2 and TRBJ1-4; 8 bases match TRBD1. V shed 6 bases, J shed 7 bases, and the junction held 13 bases outside the gene matches. Germline values: CDR1 SNHLY, CDR2 FYNNEI. The CDR3 consists of 16 residues. DNA of the CDR3: TGTGCCAGCAGCCACCCTCCGGGACAGGCAGGTGAAAAACTGTTTTTT. It specifies CASSHPPGQAGEKLFF.

The chain recombines TRBV27 with TRBJ2-1; 9 bases fit TRBD2. The CDR3 is 16 residues long. Germline V gives CDR1 MNHEY, CDR2 SMNVEV (reference sequence). With 4 bases clipped from V and 2 bases from J, the junction kept 6 bases outside the gene matches. The CDR3 bases are TGTGCCAGCAGTTCTGGGACTAGCATCGCCTACAATGAGCAGTTCTTC. Its protein is CASSSGTSIAYNEQFF.

The V and J genes are TRBV4-1 and TRBJ2-7, with 8 bases lining up with TRBD1. V was clipped by 0 bases and J by 6 bases; unmatched bases: 1. The CDR3 contains 13 residues. Germline loops: CDR1 MGHRA, CDR2 YSYEKL. The CDR3 DNA reads as TGCGCCAGCAGCCAAGACACAGGGGGCGAGCAGTACTTC. This codes for CASSQDTGGEQYF.

The rearrangement uses TRBV6-5 and TRBJ1-3; TRBD1 matches at 7 bases. The length of the CDR3 is 14 residues. Per germline, CDR1 MNHEY and CDR2 SVGAGI. With V trimmed by 6 bases and J by 4 bases, 6 bases remained unmatched. CDR3 protein: CASSRTGVGNTIYF. DNA for the CDR3: TGTGCCAGCAGCCGAACAGGGGTCGGAAACACCATATATTTT.

The chain carries TRBV6-5 and TRBJ1-5; the match to TRBD1 covers 7 bases. This CDR3 is built from 14 residues. V lost 6 bases and J lost 4; bases outside the gene matches: 6. Germline CDR1 MNHEY, CDR2 SVGAGI. The CDR3 sequence is CASSPTGRNQPQHF. CDR3 sequence (DNA): TGTGCCAGCAGCCCGACAGGGAGGAATCAGCCCCAGCATTTT.